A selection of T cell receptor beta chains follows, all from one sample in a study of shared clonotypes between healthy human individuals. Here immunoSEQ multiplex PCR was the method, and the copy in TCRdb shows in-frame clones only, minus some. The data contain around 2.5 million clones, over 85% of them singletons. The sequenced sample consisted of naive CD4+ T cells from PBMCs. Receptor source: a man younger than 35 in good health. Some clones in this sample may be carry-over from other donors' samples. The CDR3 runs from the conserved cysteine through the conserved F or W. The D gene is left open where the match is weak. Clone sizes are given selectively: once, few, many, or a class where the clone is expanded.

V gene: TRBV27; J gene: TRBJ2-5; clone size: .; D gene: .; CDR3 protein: CASSLLGAGETQYF; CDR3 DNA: TGTGCCAGCAGTTTACTGGGGGCTGGGGAGACCCAGTACTTC
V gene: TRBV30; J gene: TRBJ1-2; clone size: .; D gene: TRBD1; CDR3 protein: CAWKLRQGAGSYTF; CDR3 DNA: TGTGCCTGGAAACTACGACAGGGGGCTGGTAGCTACACCTTC
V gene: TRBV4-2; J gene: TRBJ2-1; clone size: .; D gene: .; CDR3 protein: CASSQDGLAPYNEQFF; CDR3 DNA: TGTGCCAGCAGCCAAGATGGCCTAGCGCCCTACAATGAGCAGTTCTTC
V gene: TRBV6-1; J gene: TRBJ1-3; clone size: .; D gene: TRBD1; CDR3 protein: CASSETTRGHSGNTIYF; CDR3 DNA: TGTGCCAGCAGTGAGACAACCAGGGGGCACTCTGGAAACACCATATATTTT
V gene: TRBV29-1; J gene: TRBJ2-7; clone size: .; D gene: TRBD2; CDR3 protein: CSVGALADYEQYF; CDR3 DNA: TGCAGCGTTGGGGCGCTAGCGGACTACGAGCAGTACTTC
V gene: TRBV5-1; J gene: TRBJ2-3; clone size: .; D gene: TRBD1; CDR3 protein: CASSHQGVGTDTQYF; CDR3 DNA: TGCGCCAGCAGCCATCAGGGGGTAGGGACAGATACGCAGTATTTT
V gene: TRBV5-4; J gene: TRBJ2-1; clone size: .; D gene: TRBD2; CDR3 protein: CASSFELAGQRFF; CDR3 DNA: TGTGCCAGCAGCTTCGAATTAGCGGGTCAGAGGTTCTTC
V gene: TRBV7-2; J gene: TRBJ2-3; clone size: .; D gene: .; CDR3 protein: CASSLSRGLDTQYF; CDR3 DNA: TGTGCCAGCAGCTTATCCCGGGGCCTAGATACGCAGTATTTT
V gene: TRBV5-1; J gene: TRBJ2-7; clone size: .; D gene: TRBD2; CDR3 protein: CASGSIAGGPGEQYF; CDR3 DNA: TGCGCCAGCGGCTCGATAGCGGGAGGGCCGGGAGAGCAGTACTTC
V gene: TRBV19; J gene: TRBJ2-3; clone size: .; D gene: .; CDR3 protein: CASRAPALGQADTQYF; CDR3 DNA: TGTGCCAGTAGGGCCCCGGCACTGGGTCAGGCAGATACGCAGTATTTT
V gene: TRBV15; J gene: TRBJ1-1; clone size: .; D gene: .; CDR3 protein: CATSKVGYEAFF; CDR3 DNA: TGTGCCACCAGCAAAGTGGGGTATGAAGCTTTCTTT
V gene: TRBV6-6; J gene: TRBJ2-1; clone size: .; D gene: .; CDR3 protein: CASRGLTSYNEQFF; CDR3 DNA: TGTGCCAGCAGGGGGCTAACCTCCTACAATGAGCAGTTCTTC
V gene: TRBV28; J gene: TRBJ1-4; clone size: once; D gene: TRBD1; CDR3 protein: CASTPRGQNEKLFF; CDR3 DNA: TGTGCCAGCACCCCCCGGGGACAGAATGAAAAACTGTTTTTT
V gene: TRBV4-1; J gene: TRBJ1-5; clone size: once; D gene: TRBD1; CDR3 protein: CASSQSSWTGGFQPQHF; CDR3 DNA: TGCGCCAGCAGCCAATCCTCTTGGACAGGGGGCTTCCAGCCCCAGCATTTT
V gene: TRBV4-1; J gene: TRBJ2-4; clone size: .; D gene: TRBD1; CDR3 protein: CASSFRQGANGENIQYF; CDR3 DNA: TGCGCCAGCAGCTTCCGACAGGGGGCTAACGGGGAAAACATTCAGTACTTC
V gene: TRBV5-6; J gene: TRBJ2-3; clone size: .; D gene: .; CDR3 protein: CASRPWAVTDTQYF; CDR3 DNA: TGTGCCAGCAGACCTTGGGCGGTCACAGATACGCAGTATTTT
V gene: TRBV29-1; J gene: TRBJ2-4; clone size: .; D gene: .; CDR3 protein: CSAQGRLAKNIQYF; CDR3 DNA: TGCAGCGCCCAGGGTCGGCTAGCCAAAAACATTCAGTACTTC
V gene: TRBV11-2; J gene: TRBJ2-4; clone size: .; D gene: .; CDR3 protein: CASSLRWEGNAKNIQYF; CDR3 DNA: TGTGCCAGCAGCTTAAGGTGGGAAGGGAACGCCAAAAACATTCAGTACTTC
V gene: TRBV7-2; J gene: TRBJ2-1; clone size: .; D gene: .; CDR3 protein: CASSPTGDSYNEQFF; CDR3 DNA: TGTGCCAGCAGCCCAACTGGGGACTCCTACAATGAGCAGTTCTTC
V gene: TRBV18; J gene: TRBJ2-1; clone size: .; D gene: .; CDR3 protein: CASSPPLDNEQFF; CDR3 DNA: TGTGCCAGCTCACCCCCCCTAGATAATGAGCAGTTCTTC
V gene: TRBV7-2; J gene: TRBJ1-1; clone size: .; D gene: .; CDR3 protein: CASSFSGDTEAFF; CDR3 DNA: TGTGCCAGCAGCTTCTCAGGGGACACTGAAGCTTTCTTT
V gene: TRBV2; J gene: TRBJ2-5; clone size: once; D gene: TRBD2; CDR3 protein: CASSTGTPGGETQYF; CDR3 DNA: TGTGCCAGCAGCACGGGGACACCGGGAGGGGAGACCCAGTACTTC
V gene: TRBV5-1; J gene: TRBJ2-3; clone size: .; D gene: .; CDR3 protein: CASSFSDRGLIDTQYF; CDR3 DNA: TGCGCCAGCAGCTTTTCAGACAGGGGACTAATAGATACGCAGTATTTT
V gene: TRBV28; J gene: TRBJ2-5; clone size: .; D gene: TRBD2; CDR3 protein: CASSFPGGLGTQYF; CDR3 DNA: TGTGCCAGCAGTTTCCCGGGGGGTTTGGGGACCCAGTACTTC
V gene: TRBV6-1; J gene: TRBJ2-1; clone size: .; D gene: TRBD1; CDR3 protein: CASSPRTGGDEQFF; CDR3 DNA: TGTGCCAGCAGTCCTCGGACAGGGGGCGATGAGCAGTTCTTC
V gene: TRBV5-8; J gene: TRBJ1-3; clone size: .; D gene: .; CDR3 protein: CASSPLLGLGNTIYF; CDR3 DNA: TGTGCCAGCAGCCCCCTGTTGGGCCTTGGAAACACCATATATTTT
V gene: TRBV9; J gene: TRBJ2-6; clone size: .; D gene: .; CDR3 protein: CASSVSGANVLTF; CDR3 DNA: TGTGCCAGCAGCGTTTCTGGGGCCAACGTCCTGACTTTC
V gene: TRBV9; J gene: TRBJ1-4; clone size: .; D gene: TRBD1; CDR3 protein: CASSRGQGYEKLFF; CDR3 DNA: TGTGCCAGCAGCCGGGGACAGGGGTATGAAAAACTGTTTTTT
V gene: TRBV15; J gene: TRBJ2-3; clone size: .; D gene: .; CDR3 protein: CATSRGYSTDTQYF; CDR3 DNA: TGTGCCACCAGCAGGGGTTACAGCACAGATACGCAGTATTTT
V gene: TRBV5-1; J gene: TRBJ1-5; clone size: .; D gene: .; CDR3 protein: CASSLEGVPNQPQHF; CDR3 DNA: TGCGCCAGCAGCTTGGAGGGGGTCCCTAATCAGCCCCAGCATTTT
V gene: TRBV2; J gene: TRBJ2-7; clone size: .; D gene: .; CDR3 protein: CASNVASAQDEQYF; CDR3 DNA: TGTGCCAGCAATGTTGCTAGCGCCCAAGACGAGCAGTACTTC
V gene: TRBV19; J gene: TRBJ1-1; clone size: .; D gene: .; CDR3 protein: CASSIRERGMNTEAFF; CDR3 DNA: TGTGCCAGTAGTATTAGAGAGAGGGGCATGAACACTGAAGCTTTCTTT
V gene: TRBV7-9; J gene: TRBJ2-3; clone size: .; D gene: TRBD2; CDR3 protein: CASSLNRWEGLTDTQYF; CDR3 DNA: TGTGCCAGCAGCTTAAACAGGTGGGAGGGTTTGACAGATACGCAGTATTTT
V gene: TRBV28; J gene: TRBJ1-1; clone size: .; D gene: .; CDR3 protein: CASSLYGQPNTEAFF; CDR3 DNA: TGTGCCAGCAGTTTATATGGACAGCCAAACACTGAAGCTTTCTTT
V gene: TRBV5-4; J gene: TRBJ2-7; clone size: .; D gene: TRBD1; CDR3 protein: CASSLQDREAYEQYF; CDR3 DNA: TGTGCCAGCAGCTTACAGGACAGGGAGGCCTACGAGCAGTACTTC
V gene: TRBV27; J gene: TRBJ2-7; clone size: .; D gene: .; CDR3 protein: CASSLKVGQGRPRKQYF; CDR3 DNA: TGTGCCAGCAGTTTAAAAGTCGGGCAGGGGAGGCCCAGGAAGCAGTACTTC
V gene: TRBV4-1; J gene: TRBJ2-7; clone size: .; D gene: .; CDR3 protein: CASSPRVRGPSSYEQYF; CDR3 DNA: TGCGCCAGCAGCCCCCGGGTAAGGGGCCCGAGCTCCTACGAGCAGTACTTC
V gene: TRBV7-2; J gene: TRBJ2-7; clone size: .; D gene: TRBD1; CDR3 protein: CASSLSRTGNEQYF; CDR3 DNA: TGTGCCAGCAGCTTATCCCGGACAGGGAACGAGCAGTACTTC
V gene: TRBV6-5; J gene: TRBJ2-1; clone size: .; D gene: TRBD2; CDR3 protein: CASVGVQLGGNEQFF; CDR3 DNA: TGTGCCAGCGTAGGTGTACAGCTGGGAGGGAATGAGCAGTTCTTC
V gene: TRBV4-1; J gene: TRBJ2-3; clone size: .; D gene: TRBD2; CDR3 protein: CASSQDGVAGAQDTQYF; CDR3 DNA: TGCGCCAGCAGCCAAGATGGGGTAGCGGGAGCCCAAGATACGCAGTATTTT
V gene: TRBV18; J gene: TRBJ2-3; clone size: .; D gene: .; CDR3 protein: CASSPYFGATDTQYF; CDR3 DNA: TGTGCCAGCTCCCCCTATTTCGGGGCGACAGATACGCAGTATTTT
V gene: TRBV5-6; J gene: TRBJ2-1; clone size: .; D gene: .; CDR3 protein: CASSGFSRPGNEQFF; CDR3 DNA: TGTGCCAGCAGCGGATTCTCGAGACCAGGGAATGAGCAGTTCTTC
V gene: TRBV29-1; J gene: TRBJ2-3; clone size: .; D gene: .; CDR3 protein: CSAKLRELSSFGSYTQYF; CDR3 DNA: TGCAGCGCAAAATTAAGGGAGCTCTCTTCTTTTGGCAGCTATACGCAGTATTTT
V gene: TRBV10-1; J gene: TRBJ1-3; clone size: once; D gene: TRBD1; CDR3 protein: CARDRAFGNTIYF; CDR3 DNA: TGCGCCAGAGACAGGGCGTTTGGAAACACCATATATTTT
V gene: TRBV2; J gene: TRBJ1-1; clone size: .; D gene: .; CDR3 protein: CASRLLNEGTEAFF; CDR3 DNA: TGTGCCAGCAGGCTTCTGAATGAGGGCACTGAAGCTTTCTTT
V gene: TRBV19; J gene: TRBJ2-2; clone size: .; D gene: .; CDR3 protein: CASSIRSSAITGELFF; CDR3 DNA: TGTGCCAGTAGTATTCGGAGTAGCGCGATCACCGGGGAGCTGTTTTTT
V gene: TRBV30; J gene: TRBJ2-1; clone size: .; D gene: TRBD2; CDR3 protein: CAWAPGGGPYNEQFF; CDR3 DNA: TGTGCCTGGGCCCCCGGGGGGGGCCCCTACAATGAGCAGTTCTTC
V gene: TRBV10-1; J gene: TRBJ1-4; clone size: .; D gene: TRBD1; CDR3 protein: CASSTGTATNEKLFF; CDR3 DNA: TGCGCCAGCAGTACAGGGACAGCAACTAATGAAAAACTGTTTTTT
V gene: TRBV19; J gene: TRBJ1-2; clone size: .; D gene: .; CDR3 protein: CASTLGGGVGYGYTF; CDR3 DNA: TGTGCCAGTACCCTTGGCGGGGGGGTCGGCTATGGCTACACCTTC
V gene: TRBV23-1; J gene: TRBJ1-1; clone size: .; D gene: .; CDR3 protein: CASSQDRNTEAFF; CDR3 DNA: TGCGCCAGCAGTCAAGATAGGAACACTGAAGCTTTCTTT
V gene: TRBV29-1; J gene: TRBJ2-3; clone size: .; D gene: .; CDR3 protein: CSVQVDTDTQYF; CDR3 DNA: TGCAGCGTCCAGGTTGACACAGATACGCAGTATTTT
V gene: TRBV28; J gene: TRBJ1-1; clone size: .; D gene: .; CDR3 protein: CASSLGRVKAFF; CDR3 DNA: TGTGCCAGCAGTTTGGGCAGGGTAAAAGCTTTCTTT
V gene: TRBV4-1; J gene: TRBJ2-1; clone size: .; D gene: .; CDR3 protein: CASSLLTGVANEQFF; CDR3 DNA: TGCGCCAGCAGCCTCCTAACGGGAGTGGCCAATGAGCAGTTCTTC
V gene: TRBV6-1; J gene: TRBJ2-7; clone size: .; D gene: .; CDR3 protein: CASLPRSSYEQYF; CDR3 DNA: TGTGCCAGCTTACCAAGGAGCTCCTACGAGCAGTACTTC
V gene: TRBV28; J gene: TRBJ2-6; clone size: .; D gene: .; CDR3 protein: CASSSRDLGANVLTF; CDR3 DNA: TGTGCCAGCAGTTCCAGGGACCTTGGGGCCAACGTCCTGACTTTC
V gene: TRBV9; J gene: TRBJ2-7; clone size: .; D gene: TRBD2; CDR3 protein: CAGMKAGSIYEQYF; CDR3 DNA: TGTGCCGGGATGAAAGCGGGAAGTATCTACGAGCAGTACTTC
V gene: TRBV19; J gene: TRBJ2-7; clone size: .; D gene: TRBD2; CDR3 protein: CASSILASGPYEQYF; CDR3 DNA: TGTGCCAGTAGTATTTTGGCTAGCGGACCCTACGAGCAGTACTTC